Sequencing of this T cell receptor (beta chain) was carried out in a study of T cell clonality in common variable immunodeficiency. Overall study findings and caveats: In common variable immunodeficiency, TCR beta chains reportedly carried fewer deletions and N-nucleotide insertions. T cell subpopulation sequencing would be needed to explain CVID clonality. CVID subjects had higher TCRbeta clonality than healthy controls, most marked in about a third.

Both groups were predominantly of Caucasian heritage. TCRdb keeps only in-frame clones here, not all; method: immunoSEQ multiplex PCR. This record lists 40,000 or so clones, none seen once only, and the top ten clones contain more than 2.5%. Germline CDR1 LNHDA, CDR2 SQIVND (reference sequence). The CDR3 contains 15 residues. Trimming took 5 bases from V and 4 from J; bases not matched to a gene: 8. This clone was counted many times. What it binds is not known. The sequenced fragment ends 3 residues before the CDR3 boundary, so the rest is inferred from the germline J gene. Sequencing was carried out using peripheral blood mononuclear cells. The receptor's source is a person aged 18 to 69 in good health. This chain connects TRBV19 to TRBJ2-5; 9 bases are a match to TRBD2. The sequenced part of the CDR3 DNA is TGTGCCAGTAGTGCCCTCGCGGGAGGGGGAGAGACC. Its protein is CASSALAGGGET. The whole CDR3 sequence reads CASSALAGGGETQYF.